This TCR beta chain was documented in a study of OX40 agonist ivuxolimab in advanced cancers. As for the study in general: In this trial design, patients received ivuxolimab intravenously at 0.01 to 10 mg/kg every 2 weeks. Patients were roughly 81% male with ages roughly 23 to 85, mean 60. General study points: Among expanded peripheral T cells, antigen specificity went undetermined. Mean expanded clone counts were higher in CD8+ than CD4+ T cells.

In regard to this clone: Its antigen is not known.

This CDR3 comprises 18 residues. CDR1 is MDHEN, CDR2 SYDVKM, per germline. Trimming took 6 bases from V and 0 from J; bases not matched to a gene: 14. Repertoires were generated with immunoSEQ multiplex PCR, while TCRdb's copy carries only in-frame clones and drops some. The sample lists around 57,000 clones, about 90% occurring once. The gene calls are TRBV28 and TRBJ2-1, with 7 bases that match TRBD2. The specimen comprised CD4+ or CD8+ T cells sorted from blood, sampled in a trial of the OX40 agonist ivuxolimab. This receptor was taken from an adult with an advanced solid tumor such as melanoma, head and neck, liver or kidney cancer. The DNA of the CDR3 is TGTGCCAGCAGCACACTTGGGGGGGTTGCAAGCTCCTACAATGAGCAGTTCTTC. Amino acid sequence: CASSTLGGVASSYNEQFF.